Below, 18 T cell receptor beta chains from the same sample are listed, as sequenced in a study of cytomegalovirus exposure and HLA in healthy donors. PCR was performed using 60 Vbeta and 13 Jbeta primers. Some clones are missing from TCRdb's copy, which holds only in-frame ones; the method was immunoSEQ multiplex PCR. The data hold roughly 140,000 clones, with roughly three quarters observed a single time. The sample taken for sequencing was PBMCs. Every receptor here comes from a woman in her thirties or forties in good health and CMV-seropositive.

The rearrangement joins TRBV30 to TRBJ1-1; D not certain. CDR1 GTSNPN and CDR2 SVGIG come from the germline V gene (reference sequence). Trimming left V 0 bases short and J 4 bases short, with 9 bases between. The CDR3 loop spans 13 amino acids. The CDR3 sequence: CAWSVHEVTEAFF. DNA for the CDR3: TGTGCCTGGAGTGTACATGAAGTCACTGAAGCTTTCTTT.

The chain links TRBV5-6 to TRBJ2-5; D unclear. Germline CDR1 is SGHDT and CDR2 is YYEEEE. This CDR3 is built from 14 residues. Trimming took off 1 base at V and 1 base at J, with 8 bases between the two ends. The CDR3 coding sequence is TGTGCCAGCAGCTTGTGGGCTATCCAAGAGACCCAGTACTTC. It codes for CASSLWAIQETQYF.

The gene calls are TRBV18 and TRBJ1-1, with 11 bases lining up with TRBD1. The CDR3 totals 16 residues. In germline, CDR1 is KGHSH, CDR2 LQKENI. The junction had 11 bases not matched to a gene; V was cut back by 9 bases and J by 2 bases. CDR3 amino acids: CASGTGTGGYNTEAFF. In DNA, the CDR3 is TGTGCCAGTGGAACCGGGACAGGGGGTTACAACACTGAAGCTTTCTTT.

The chain combines TRBV10-3 with TRBJ1-3, with a possible D match to TRBD1 (6 bases). This CDR3 has 14 residues. V lost 0 bases and J lost 4, with 7 bases in between. Germline CDR1 is ENHRY and CDR2 is SYGVKD. The CDR3, as DNA: TGTGCCATCAGTGAGTCGACAGGCGGAAACACCATATATTTT. Amino acids: CAISESTGGNTIYF.

This clone turned up a few times. This chain links TRBV5-1 with TRBJ1-2; 9 bases match TRBD1. J lost 6 bases, V lost 5 bases, and 17 bases had no gene match. Germline assignment: CDR1 SGHRS and CDR2 YFSETQ. The CDR3 sequence is 17 residues long. For the CDR3, the DNA is TGCGCCAGCAGAGCAGGGGACAGGGTGATAAGCGGGGATGGCTACACCTTC. Protein product: CASRAGDRVISGDGYTF.

This rearrangement joins TRBV27 to TRBJ1-1; 8 positions agree with TRBD1. The CDR3 consists of 12 residues. Germline CDR1 MNHEY, CDR2 SMNVEV (reference sequence). Losses at the gene ends were 10 bases for V and 8 bases for J; bases not matched to a gene: 9. CDR3 sequence (DNA): TGTGCCACCTCGGGATGGGACAGGGAAGCTTTCTTT. It specifies CATSGWDREAFF.

The chain couples TRBV27 to TRBJ1-2, with no clear D. Germline V gene data show CDR1 as MNHEY and CDR2 as SMNVEV (reference sequence). Trimming removed 2 bases at V and 5 bases at J, with 9 bases between. The CDR3 runs 13 residues. CDR3 sequence (DNA): TGTGCCAGCAGTTTAATGGCGGGGTATGGCTACACCTTC. This codes for CASSLMAGYGYTF.

The chain is built from TRBV7-9 and TRBJ1-4, with a tentative D call TRBD1 (6 bases). The V gene lost 5 bases and the J gene lost 8 bases, with 15 bases spanning the gap. Germline V gives CDR1 SEHNR, CDR2 FQNEAQ (reference sequence). The CDR3 contains 14 residues. The CDR3 loop reads CASSAQGIGEKLFF. The CDR3 DNA follows: TGTGCCAGCAGCGCACAGGGCATTGGGGAAAAACTGTTTTTT.

This chain uses TRBV19 with TRBJ1-1, with no clear D. V was clipped by 2 bases and J by 7 bases, with 11 bases between them. There are 13 residues in the CDR3. Looked up from germline, CDR1 is LNHDA and CDR2 is SQIVND (reference sequence). This chain's CDR3 is CASSIPPGGEAFF. The DNA for the CDR3 is TGTGCCAGTAGTATACCCCCTGGAGGTGAAGCTTTCTTT.

The rearrangement joins TRBV6-1 to TRBJ2-1; D uncertain. This CDR3 spans 13 amino acids. Trimming removed 5 bases from V and 6 bases from J, with 11 bases in between. Per germline, CDR1 MNHNS and CDR2 SASEGT. CDR3 nucleotides: TGTGCCAGCAGTCCTCGACCAGGCAATGAGCAGTTCTTC. It encodes CASSPRPGNEQFF.

The rearrangement links TRBV19 to TRBJ1-5, with D possibly TRBD1 on 5 matching bases. Deletions cut 5 bases from V and 0 bases from J, with 8 bases between. The CDR3 extends over 14 amino acids. The germline gives CDR1 LNHDA, CDR2 SQIVND (reference sequence). Written as DNA, the CDR3 is TGTGCCAGTAGTGACAGTTATAGCAATCAGCCCCAGCATTTT. Amino acids: CASSDSYSNQPQHF.

A single count supports this clone. The chain carries TRBV19 and TRBJ2-7; 7 bases line up with TRBD2. The CDR3 length is 15 residues. The J segment lost 2 bases and the V segment lost 3 bases, leaving 7 bases of the junction unmatched. Germline CDR1 is LNHDA and CDR2 is SQIVND (reference sequence). This CDR3 reads CASSMTGGFTYEQYF. The CDR3, as DNA: TGTGCCAGTAGTATGACGGGGGGATTTACCTACGAGCAGTACTTC.

V usage is TRBV5-1 and J usage is TRBJ1-1; TRBD1 agrees at 12 bases. J gave up 5 bases and V 0 bases, and 11 bases lay outside the gene matches. CDR3 length: 18 residues. CDR1 is SGHRS and CDR2 is YFSETQ in the germline V gene. CDR3 bases: TGCGCCAGCAGCTTGGGGAAGGGACAGGGGGCGCGGGGGACTGAAGCTTTCTTT. This codes for CASSLGKGQGARGTEAFF.

The chain couples TRBV5-5 to TRBJ2-7, with 7 bases lining up with TRBD1. The CDR3 length is 14 residues. Trimming at V came to 4 bases and at J to 1 base, leaving 5 bases not matched to a gene. CDR1 is SGHKS and CDR2 is YYEKEE in the germline V gene (reference sequence). The CDR3 DNA is TGTGCCAGCAGCGGGGACAGCTTTTCCTACGAGCAGTACTTC. Translated: CASSGDSFSYEQYF.

The chain joins TRBV10-1 to TRBJ2-1; D possibly corresponds to TRBD2 (5 bases). The CDR3 extends over 11 amino acids. V dropped 6 bases and J dropped 6 bases, with 6 bases sitting between them. CDR1 and CDR2 from the germline V gene are WNHNN and SYGVQD (reference sequence). In DNA, the CDR3 is TGCGCCAGCAGCCGGGGCAATGAGCAGTTCTTC. Translated: CASSRGNEQFF.

V and J are TRBV6-1 and TRBJ1-5; 9 bases align to TRBD1. Trimming cost V 4 bases and J 5 bases; bases outside gene matches: 3. Germline V gives CDR1 MNHNS, CDR2 SASEGT. CDR3 length equals 14 residues. The CDR3 DNA reads as TGTGCCAGCAGTGCGACAGGGGGGTATCAGCCCCAGCATTTT. It is translated as CASSATGGYQPQHF.

This clone was observed a single time. This chain joins TRBV5-1 and TRBJ2-5; 7 bases line up with TRBD2. Per the germline V gene, CDR1 is SGHRS and CDR2 is YFSETQ. With V trimmed by 4 bases and J by 6 bases, 15 bases remained unmatched. The CDR3 length is 16 residues. CDR3 amino acids: CASSPGGGDRTQTQYF. The CDR3 nucleotides are TGCGCCAGCAGCCCGGGGGGTGGGGATCGGACGCAGACCCAGTACTTC. The full variable domain, in which reference TRBV5-1 and TRBJ2-5 provide the parts outside the CDR3, is KAGVTQTPRYLIKTRGQQVTLSCSPISGHRSVSWYQQTPGQGLQFLFEYFSETQRNKGNFPGRFSGRQFSNSRSEMNVSTLELGDSALYLCASSPGGGDRTQTQYFGPGTRLLVL.

This chain connects TRBV19 to TRBJ2-3, with 10 bases matching TRBD2. Germline CDR1 and CDR2: LNHDA and SQIVND (reference sequence). With 1 base clipped from V and 7 bases from J, the junction kept 8 bases outside the gene matches. The CDR3 sequence is 16 residues long. DNA for the CDR3: TGTGCCAGTAGTATAGGGTCCACTAGCGGGGTATATACGCAGTATTTT. Its translation is CASSIGSTSGVYTQYF.